This T cell receptor (beta chain) was retrieved from a study of response to subunit inactivated influenza vaccine. The germline CDR1 and CDR2 sequences are SGDLS and YYNGEE. The CDR3 loop spans 14 amino acids. V was pared by 1 base and J by 9 bases, with 5 bases of the junction left unmatched. Each CDR3 protein gets one entry after TCRdb re-called the RT-PCR reads with MiXCR. The sample lists 150,000 to 200,000 distinct CDR3 sequences, 12% occurring once. These data also formed part of another study, on T cells expressing NK-cell markers. That work adds: Researchers built TCR beta cDNA using 5'RACE template switching with UMIs. Sorted CD3+CD56+NKG2C+, CD3+CD56+NKG2C- and CD3+CD56-NKG2C+ T cells provided the TCR beta repertoires. Among the eight sequenced donors, seven tested HCMV-seropositive and one tested seronegative. Of CD8+ T cells, about 1.0-8% belonged to dominant NKG2C+ clonotypes in five or six donors. The study did not resolve the HCMV specificity of expanded NKG2C+ T cell clones.

Sequences were derived from CD8+ T cells sorted from PBMCs, sampled 11 to 12 days after vaccination. J is TRBJ2-1 and V is TRBV9, with 9 bases aligning to TRBD2. The source of this sequence is a man in his fifties or sixties who received an inactivated influenza vaccine. As DNA, the CDR3 is TGTGCCAGCAGCGTATTCCTAGCGGGAAGTGAGCAGTTCTTC. Protein: CASSVFLAGSEQFF.